This T cell receptor beta chain was sequenced in a study of spatial heterogeneity in lung cancer. Noted time point: sample taken at primary tumor resection. General observations from the study: It was found that expanded intratumoral alpha and beta TCR counts tracked tumor mutation counts. Coverage estimated for tumor T cells reached 6.5% to 8% for alpha chains and less than 15% for beta chains.

TCRdb fed the 5' RACE reads into MiXCR, producing one record per CDR3 protein. This sample has 10,000 to 11,000 distinct CDR3 sequences, with under 10% found just once. V gave up 1 base and J gave up 5 bases, with 14 bases separating them. CDR3 size: 15 residues. Germline V CDR1 and CDR2: SGHTA, FQGNSA. This clonotype was seen repeatedly, ten times or more. Its matching antigen is unknown. In a library made to pick up alpha chains, this beta chain is a stray read with a size that means little. The J gene is TRBJ2-5, the V gene TRBV7-2; D is possibly TRBD1 (6 bases). This TCR was sampled from a female donor with early-stage non-small cell lung cancer. Sequencing was performed on lung tumor tissue, taken at surgery. In DNA form, the CDR3 reads TGTGCCAGCAGCTTAGGAGGTGGGGGCGACGAGACCCAGTACTTC. Its protein is CASSLGGGGDETQYF. Full variable domain (outside the CDR3, taken from reference TRBV7-2 and TRBJ2-5): GAGVSQSPSNKVTEKGKDVELRCDPISGHTALYWYRQSLGQGLEFLIYFQGNSAPDKSGLPSDRFSAERTGGSVSTLTIQRTQQEDSAVYLCASSLGGGGDETQYFGPGTRLLVL.